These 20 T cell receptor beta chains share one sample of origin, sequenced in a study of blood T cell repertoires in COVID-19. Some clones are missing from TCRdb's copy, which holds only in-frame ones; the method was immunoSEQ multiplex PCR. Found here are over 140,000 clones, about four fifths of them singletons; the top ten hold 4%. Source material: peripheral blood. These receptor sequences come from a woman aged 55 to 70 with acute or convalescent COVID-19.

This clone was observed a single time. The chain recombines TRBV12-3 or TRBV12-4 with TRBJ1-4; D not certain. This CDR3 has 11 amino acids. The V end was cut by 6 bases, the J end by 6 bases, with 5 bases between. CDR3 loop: CASSGYEKLFF. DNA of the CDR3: TGTGCCAGCAGCGGTTATGAAAAACTGTTTTTT.

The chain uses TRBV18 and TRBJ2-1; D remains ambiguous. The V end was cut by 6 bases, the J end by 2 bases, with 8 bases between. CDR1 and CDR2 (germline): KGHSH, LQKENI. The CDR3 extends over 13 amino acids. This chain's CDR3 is CASSPEAYNEQFF. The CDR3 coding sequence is TGTGCCAGCTCCCCTGAGGCCTACAATGAGCAGTTCTTC.

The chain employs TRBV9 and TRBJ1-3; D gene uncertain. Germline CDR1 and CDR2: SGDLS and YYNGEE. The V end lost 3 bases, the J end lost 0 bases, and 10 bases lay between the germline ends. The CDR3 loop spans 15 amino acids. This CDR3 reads CASSAVTSSGNTIYF. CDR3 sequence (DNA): TGTGCCAGCAGCGCCGTGACTAGCTCTGGAAACACCATATATTTT.

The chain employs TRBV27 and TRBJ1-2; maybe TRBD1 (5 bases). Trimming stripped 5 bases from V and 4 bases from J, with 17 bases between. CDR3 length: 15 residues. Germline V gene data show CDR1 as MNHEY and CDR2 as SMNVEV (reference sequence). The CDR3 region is CASSPSGFSSYGYTF. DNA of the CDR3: TGTGCCAGCAGTCCCTCAGGGTTTTCAAGCTATGGCTACACCTTC.

The CDR3 sequence is CASSTPGLENEQFF. In nucleotides, the CDR3 is TGTGCCAGCAGCACACCGGGACTAGAAAATGAGCAGTTCTTC. The chain has TRBV9 and TRBJ2-1; 8 positions agree with TRBD2. Germline trimming cut 4 bases from V and 7 bases from J; bases unmatched to any gene: 7. CDR3 length: 14 amino acids. Germline-derived CDR1 and CDR2 are SGDLS and YYNGEE.

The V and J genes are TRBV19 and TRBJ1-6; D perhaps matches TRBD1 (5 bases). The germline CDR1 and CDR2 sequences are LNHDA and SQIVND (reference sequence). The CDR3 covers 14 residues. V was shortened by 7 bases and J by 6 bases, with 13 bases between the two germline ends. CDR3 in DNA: TGTGCCAGTAAGGAGGGGCTCGGTAATTCACCCCTCCACTTT. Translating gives CASKEGLGNSPLHF.

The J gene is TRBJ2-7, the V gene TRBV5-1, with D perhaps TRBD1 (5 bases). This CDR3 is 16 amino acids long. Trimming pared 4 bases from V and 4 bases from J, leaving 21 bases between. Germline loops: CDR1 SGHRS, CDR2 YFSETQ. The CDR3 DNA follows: TGCGCCAGCAGCGGCGACAGTTCAGTTTGGGTATACGAGCAGTACTTC. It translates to CASSGDSSVWVYEQYF.

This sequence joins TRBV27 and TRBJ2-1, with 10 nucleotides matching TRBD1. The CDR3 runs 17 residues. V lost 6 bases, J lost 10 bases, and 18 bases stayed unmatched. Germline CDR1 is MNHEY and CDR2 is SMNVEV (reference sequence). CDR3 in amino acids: CASSQGPPGQGPGEQFF. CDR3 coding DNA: TGTGCCAGCAGCCAAGGGCCCCCGGGACAGGGGCCGGGCGAGCAGTTCTTC.

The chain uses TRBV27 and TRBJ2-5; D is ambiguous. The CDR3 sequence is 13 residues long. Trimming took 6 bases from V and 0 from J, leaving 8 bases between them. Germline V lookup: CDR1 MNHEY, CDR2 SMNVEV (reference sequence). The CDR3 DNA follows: TGTGCCAGCAGACCGGAGAACCAAGAGACCCAGTACTTC. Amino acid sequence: CASRPENQETQYF.

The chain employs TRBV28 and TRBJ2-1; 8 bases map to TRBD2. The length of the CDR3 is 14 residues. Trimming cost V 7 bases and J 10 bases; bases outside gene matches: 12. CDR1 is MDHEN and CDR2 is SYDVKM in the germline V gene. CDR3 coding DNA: TGTGCCAGCATGCGCCCAGCGGGAGCAGGGGAGCAGTTCTTC. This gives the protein CASMRPAGAGEQFF.

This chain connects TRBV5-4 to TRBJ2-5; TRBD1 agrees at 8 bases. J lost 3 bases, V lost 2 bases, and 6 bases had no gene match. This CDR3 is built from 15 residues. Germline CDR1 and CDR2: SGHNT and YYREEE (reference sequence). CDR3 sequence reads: CASSLTQGVEETQYF. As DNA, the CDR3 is TGTGCCAGCAGCTTAACACAGGGGGTCGAAGAGACCCAGTACTTC. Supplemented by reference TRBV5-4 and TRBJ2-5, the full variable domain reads ETGVTQSPTHLIKTRGQQVTLRCSSQSGHNTVSWYQQALGQGPQFIFQYYREEENGRGNFPPRFSGLQFPNYSSELNVNALELDDSALYLCASSLTQGVEETQYFGPGTRLLVL.

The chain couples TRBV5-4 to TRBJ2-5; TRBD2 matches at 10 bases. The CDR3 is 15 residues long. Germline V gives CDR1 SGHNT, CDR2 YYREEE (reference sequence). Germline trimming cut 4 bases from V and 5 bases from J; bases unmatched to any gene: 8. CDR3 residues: CASSGASGSRETQYF. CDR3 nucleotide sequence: TGTGCCAGCAGCGGGGCTAGCGGGAGTCGGGAGACCCAGTACTTC.

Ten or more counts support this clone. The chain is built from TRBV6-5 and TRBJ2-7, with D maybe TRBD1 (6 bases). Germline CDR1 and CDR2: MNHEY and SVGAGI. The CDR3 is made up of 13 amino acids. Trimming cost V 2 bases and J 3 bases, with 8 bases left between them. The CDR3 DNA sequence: TGTGCCAGCAGTTACGAGGGACACTACGAGCAGTACTTC. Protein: CASSYEGHYEQYF.

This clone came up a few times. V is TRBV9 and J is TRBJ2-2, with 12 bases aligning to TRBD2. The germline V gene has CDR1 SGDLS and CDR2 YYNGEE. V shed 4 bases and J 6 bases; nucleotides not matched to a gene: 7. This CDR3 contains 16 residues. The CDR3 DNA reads TGTGCCAGCAGCACACATCTAGCGGGAGGGTCCGGGGAGCTGTTTTTT. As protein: CASSTHLAGGSGELFF.

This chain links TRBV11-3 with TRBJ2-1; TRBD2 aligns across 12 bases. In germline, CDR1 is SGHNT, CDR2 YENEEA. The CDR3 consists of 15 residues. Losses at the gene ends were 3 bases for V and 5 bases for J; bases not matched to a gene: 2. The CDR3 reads CASSFLAGGNNEQFF. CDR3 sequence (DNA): TGTGCCAGCAGCTTTCTAGCGGGAGGGAACAATGAGCAGTTCTTC.

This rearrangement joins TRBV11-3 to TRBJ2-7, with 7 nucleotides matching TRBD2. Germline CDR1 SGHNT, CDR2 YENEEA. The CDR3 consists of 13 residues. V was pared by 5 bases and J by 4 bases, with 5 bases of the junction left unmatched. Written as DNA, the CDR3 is TGTGCCAGCAGCCCCGGAGCGGGATACGAGCAGTACTTC. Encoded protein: CASSPGAGYEQYF. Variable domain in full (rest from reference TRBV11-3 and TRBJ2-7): EAGVVQSPRYKIIEKKQPVAFWCNPISGHNTLYWYLQNLGQGPELLIRYENEEAVDDSQLPKDRFSAERLKGVDSTLKIQPAELGDSAVYLCASSPGAGYEQYFGPGTRLTVT.

CDR3 bases: TGTGCCAGCAGCTTGTGGGCCAATCAGCCCCAGCATTTT. Translating it yields CASSLWANQPQHF. The chain uses TRBV5-5 and TRBJ1-5; D call uncertain. V lost 1 base and J lost 3, with 5 bases in between. In germline, CDR1 is SGHKS, CDR2 YYEKEE (reference sequence). CDR3 length: 13 amino acids.

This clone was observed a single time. CDR3 loop: CASRIQGRVDNEQFF. CDR3 DNA: TGTGCCAGCCGTATACAGGGCAGGGTGGACAATGAGCAGTTCTTC. The gene calls are TRBV6-5 and TRBJ2-1, with TRBD1 as a possible D gene (6 bases). Germline CDR1 is MNHEY and CDR2 is SVGAGI. The CDR3 extends over 15 amino acids. Trimming stripped 8 bases from V and 5 bases from J, with 19 bases between.

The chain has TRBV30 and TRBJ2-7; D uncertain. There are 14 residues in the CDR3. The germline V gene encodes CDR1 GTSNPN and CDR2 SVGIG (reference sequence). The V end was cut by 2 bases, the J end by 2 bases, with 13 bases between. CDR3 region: CAWSLAGKPYEQYF. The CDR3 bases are TGTGCCTGGAGTTTGGCAGGCAAACCCTACGAGCAGTACTTC. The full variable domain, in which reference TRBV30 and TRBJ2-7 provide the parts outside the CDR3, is SQTIHQWPATLVQPVGSPLSLECTVEGTSNPNLYWYRQAAGRGLQLLFYSVGIGQISSEVPQNLSASRPQDRQFILSSKKLLLSDSGFYLCAWSLAGKPYEQYFGPGTRLTVT.

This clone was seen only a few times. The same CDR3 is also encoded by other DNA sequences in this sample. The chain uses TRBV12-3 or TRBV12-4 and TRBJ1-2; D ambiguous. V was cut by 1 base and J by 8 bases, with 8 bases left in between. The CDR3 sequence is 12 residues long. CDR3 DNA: TGTGCCAGCAGTTTAGGAGGGCTGGGCTACACCTTC. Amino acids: CASSLGGLGYTF.